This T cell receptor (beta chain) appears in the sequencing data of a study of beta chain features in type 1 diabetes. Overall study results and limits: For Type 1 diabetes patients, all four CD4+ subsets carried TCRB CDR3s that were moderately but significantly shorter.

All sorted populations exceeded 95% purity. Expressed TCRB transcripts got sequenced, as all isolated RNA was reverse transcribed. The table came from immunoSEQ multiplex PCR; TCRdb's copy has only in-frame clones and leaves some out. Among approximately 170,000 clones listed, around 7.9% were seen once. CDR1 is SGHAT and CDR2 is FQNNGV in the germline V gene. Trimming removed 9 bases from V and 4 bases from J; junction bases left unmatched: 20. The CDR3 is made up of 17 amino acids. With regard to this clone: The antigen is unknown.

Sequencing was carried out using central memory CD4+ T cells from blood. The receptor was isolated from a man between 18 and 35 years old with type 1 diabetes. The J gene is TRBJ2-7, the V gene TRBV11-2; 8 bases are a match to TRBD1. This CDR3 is CASRLRSAWQGAYEQYF. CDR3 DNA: TGTGCCAGTAGATTACGATCCGCTTGGCAGGGGGCTTACGAGCAGTACTTC.